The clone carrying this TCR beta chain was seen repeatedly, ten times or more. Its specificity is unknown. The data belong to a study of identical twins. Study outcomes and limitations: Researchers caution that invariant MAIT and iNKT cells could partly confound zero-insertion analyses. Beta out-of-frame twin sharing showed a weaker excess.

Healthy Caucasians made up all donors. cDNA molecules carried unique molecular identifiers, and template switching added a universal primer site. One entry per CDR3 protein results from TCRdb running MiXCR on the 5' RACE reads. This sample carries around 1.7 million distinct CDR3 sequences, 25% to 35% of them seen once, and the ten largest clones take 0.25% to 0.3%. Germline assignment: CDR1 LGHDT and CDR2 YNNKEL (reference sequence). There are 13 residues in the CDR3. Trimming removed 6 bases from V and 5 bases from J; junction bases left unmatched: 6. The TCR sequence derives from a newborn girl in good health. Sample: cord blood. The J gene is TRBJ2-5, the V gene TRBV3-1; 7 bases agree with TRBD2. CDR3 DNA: TGTGCCAGCAGTCGACTAGCCTCGGAGACCCAGTACTTC. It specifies CASSRLASETQYF.